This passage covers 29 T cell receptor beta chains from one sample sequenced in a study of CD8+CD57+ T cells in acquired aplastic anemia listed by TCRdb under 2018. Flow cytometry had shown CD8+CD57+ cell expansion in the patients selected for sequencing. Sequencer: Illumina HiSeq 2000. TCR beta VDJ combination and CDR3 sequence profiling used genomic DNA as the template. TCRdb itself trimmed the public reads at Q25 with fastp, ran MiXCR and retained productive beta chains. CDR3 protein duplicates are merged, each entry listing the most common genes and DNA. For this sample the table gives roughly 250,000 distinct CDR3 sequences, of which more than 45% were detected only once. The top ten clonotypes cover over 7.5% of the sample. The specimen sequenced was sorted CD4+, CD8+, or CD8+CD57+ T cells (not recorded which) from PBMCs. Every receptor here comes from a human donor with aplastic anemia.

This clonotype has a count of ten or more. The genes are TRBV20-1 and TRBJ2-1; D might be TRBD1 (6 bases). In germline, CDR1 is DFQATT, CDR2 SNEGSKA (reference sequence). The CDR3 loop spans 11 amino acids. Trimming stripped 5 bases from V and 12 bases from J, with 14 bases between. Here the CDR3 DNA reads TGCAGTGCTGGCCAGGGGTCTTGGCAGTTCTTC. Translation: CSAGQGSWQFF.

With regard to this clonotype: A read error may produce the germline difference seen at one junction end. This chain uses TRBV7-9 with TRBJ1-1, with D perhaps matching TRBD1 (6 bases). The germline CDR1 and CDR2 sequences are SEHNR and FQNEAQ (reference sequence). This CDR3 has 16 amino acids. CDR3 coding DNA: TGTGCCAGCGGCTTAGCGATCGGGGGGCGCGACACTGAAGCTTTCTTT. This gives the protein CASGLAIGGRDTEAFF. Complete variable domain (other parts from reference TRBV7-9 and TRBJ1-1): DTGVSQNPRHKITKRGQNVTFRCDPISEHNRLYWYRQTLGQGPEFLTYFQNEAQLEKSRLLSDRFSAERPKGSFSTLEIQRTEQGDSAMYLCASGLAIGGRDTEAFFGQGTRLTVV.

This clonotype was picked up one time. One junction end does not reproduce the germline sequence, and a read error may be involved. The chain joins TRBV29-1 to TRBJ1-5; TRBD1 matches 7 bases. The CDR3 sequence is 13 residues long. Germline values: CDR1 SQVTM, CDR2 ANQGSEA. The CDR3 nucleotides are TGCGGCGTGGGGGACAGTGGCAATCAGCCCCAGCATTTT. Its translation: CGVGDSGNQPQHF.

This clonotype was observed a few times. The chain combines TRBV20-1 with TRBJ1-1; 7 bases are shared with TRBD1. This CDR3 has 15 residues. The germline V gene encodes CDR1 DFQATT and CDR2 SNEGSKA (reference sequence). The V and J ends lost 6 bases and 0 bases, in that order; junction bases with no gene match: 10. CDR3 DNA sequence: TGCAGTGCCCGGGACAGATTAAGATTGAACACTGAAGCTTTCTTT. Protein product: CSARDRLRLNTEAFF.

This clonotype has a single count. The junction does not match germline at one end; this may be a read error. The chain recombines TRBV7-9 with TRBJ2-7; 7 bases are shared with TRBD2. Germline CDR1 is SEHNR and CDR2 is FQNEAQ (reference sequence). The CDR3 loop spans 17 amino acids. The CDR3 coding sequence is TGCGCCAGCAGCCAACTTCCCCTGACTAGCTGGACCTACGAGCAGTACTTC. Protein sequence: CASSQLPLTSWTYEQYF.

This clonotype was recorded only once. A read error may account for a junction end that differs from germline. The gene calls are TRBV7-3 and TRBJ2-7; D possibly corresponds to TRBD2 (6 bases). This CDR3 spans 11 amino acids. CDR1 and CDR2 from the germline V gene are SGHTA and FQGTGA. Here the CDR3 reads CASSSHGRKRF. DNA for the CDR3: TGTGCCAGCAGCTCGCACGGGAGAAAACGCTTC.

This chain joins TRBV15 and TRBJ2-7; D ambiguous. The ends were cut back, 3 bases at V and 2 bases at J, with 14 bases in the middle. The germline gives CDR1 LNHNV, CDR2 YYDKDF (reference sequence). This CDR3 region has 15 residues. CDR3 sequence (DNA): TGTGCCACCAGCAGTTTCACGGTCCTCACCTACGAGCAGTACTTC. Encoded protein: CATSSFTVLTYEQYF.

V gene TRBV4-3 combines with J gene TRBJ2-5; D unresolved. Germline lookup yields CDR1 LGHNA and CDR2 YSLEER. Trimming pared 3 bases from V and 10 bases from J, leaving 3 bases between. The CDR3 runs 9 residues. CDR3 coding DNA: TGCGCCAGCAGCCACGACCAGTACTTC. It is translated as CASSHDQYF.

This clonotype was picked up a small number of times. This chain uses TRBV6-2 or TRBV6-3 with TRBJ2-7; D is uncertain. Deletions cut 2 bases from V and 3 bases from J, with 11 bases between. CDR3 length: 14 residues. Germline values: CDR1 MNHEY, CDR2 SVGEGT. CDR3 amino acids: CASSYKFPRYEQYF. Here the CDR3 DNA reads TGTGCCAGCAGTTACAAATTCCCCCGCTACGAGCAGTACTTC.

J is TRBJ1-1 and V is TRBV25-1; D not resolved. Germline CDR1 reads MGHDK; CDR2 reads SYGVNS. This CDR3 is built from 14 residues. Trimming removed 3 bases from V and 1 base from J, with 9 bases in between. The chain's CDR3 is CASSEHGWNTEAFF. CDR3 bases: TGTGCCAGCAGTGAGCATGGTTGGAACACTGAAGCTTTCTTT.

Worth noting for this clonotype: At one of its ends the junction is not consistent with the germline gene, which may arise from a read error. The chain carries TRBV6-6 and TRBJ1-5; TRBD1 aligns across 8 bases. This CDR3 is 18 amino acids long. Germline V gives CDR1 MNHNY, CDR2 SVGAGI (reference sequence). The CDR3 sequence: CASSYSRRDRYSNQPQRF. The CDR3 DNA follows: TGTGCCAGCAGTTACTCGAGAAGGGACAGGTATAGCAATCAGCCCCAGCGTTTT.

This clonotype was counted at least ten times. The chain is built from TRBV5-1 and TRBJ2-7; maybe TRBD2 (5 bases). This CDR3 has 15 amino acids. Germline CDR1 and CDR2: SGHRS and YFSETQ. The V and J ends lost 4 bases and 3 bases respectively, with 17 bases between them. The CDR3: CASSIGAFGGYEQYF. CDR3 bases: TGCGCCAGCAGCATTGGTGCCTTCGGAGGCTACGAGCAGTACTTC.

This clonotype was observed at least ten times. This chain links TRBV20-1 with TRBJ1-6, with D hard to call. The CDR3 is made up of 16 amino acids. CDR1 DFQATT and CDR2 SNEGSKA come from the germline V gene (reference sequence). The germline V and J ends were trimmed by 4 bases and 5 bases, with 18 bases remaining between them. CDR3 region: CSAIPADGGNNSPLHF. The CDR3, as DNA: TGCAGTGCTATCCCGGCGGACGGCGGAAATAATTCACCCCTCCACTTT.

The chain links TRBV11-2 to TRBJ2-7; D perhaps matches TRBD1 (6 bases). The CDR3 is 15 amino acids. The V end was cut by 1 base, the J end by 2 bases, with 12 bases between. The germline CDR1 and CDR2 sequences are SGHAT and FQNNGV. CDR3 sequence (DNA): TGTGCCAGCAGCTTAGGCCGGGACACCACCTACGAGCAGTACTTC. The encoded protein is CASSLGRDTTYEQYF.

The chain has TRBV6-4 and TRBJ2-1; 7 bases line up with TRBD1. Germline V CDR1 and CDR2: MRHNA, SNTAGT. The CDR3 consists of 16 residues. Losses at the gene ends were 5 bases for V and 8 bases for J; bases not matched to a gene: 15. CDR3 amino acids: CASSNLTGIDSDEQFF. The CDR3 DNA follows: TGTGCCAGCAGTAACTTGACAGGGATTGATTCGGATGAGCAGTTCTTC.

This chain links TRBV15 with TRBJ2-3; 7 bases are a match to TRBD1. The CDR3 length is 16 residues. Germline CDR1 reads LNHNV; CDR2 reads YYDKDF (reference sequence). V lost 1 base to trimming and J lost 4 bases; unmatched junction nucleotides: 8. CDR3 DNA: TGTGCCACCAGCAGAGCCGGACAGGAGCCCGCAGATACGCAGTATTTT. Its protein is CATSRAGQEPADTQYF.

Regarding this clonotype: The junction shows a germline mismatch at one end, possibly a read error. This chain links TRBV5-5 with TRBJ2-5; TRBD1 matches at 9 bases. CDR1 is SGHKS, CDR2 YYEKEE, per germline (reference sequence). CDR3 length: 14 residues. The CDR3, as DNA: TGTGCCAGCAGACAGGGGGCCATCCAAGAGGCCCAGTACTTC. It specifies CASRQGAIQEAQYF. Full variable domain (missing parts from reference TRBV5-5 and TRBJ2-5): DAGVTQSPTHLIKTRGQQVTLRCSPISGHKSVSWYQQVLGQGPQFIFQYYEKEERGRGNFPDRFSARQFPNYSSELNVNALLLGDSALYLCASRQGAIQEAQYFGPGTRLLVL.

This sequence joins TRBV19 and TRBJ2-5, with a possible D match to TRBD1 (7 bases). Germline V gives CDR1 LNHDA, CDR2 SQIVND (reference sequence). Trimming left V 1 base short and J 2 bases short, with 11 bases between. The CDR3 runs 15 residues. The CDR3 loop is CASSIAGGLQETQYF. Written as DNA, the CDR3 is TGTGCCAGTAGTATAGCAGGGGGGCTACAAGAGACCCAGTACTTC.

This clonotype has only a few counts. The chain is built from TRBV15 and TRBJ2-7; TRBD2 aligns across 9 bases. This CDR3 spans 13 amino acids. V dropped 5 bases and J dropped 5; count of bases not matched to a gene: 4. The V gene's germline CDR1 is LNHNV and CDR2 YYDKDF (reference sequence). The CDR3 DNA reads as TGTGCCACCAGCGGACTAGCGTGGGACGAGCAGTACTTC. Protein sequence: CATSGLAWDEQYF.

CDR3 residues: CASSSHRAYEQYF. CDR3 nucleotides: TGTGCCAGCAGCTCCCACCGGGCCTACGAGCAGTACTTC. V and J are TRBV7-6 and TRBJ2-7; D gene uncertain. V was clipped by 4 bases and J by 2 bases, with 9 bases between them. Germline assignment: CDR1 SGHVS and CDR2 FNYEAQ. This CDR3 has 13 residues.

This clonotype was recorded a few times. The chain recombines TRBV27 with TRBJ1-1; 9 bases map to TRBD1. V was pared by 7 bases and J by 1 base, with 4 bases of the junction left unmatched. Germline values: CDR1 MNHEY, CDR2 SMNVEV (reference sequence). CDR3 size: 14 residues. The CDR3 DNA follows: TGTGCCAGCACCACAGGGGGCGGGAACACTGAAGCTTTCTTT. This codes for CASTTGGGNTEAFF.

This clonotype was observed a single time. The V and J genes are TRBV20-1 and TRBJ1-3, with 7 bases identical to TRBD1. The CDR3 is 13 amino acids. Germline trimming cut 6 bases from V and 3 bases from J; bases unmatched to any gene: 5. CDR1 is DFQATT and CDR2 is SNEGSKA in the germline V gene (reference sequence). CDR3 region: CSARTGDGNTIYF. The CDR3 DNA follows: TGCAGTGCAAGAACAGGGGATGGAAACACCATATATTTT.

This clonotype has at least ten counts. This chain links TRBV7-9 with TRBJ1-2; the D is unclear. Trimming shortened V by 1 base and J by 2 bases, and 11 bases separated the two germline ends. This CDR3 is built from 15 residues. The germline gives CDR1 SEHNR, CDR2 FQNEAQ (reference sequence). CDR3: CASSLGPRPNYGYTF. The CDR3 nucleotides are TGTGCCAGCAGCTTAGGGCCCAGGCCAAACTATGGCTACACCTTC. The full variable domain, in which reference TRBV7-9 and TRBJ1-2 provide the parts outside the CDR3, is DTGVSQNPRHKITKRGQNVTFRCDPISEHNRLYWYRQTLGQGPEFLTYFQNEAQLEKSRLLSDRFSAERPKGSFSTLEIQRTEQGDSAMYLCASSLGPRPNYGYTFGSGTRLTVV.

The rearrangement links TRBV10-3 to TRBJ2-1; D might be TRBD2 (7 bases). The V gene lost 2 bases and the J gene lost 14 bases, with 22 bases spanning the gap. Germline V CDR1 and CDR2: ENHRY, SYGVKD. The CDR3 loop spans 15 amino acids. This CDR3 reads CAISERGGGGVGEFF. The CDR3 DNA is TGTGCCATCAGTGAGAGGGGGGGGGGGGGGGTTGGGGAGTTCTTC.

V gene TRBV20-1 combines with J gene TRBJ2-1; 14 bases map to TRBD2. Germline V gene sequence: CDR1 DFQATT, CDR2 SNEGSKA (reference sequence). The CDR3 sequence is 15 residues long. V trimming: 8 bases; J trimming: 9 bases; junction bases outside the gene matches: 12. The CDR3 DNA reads TGCAGTCCCGGGACTAGCGGGAGCCTTGCGACTGAGCAGTTCTTC. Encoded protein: CSPGTSGSLATEQFF.

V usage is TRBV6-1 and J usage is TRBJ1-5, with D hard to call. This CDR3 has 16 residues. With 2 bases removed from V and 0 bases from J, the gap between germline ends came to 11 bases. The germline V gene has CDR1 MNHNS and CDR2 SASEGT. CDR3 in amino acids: CASSEHVPSSNQPQHF. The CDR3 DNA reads TGTGCCAGCAGTGAACACGTACCGTCTAGCAATCAGCCCCAGCATTTT.

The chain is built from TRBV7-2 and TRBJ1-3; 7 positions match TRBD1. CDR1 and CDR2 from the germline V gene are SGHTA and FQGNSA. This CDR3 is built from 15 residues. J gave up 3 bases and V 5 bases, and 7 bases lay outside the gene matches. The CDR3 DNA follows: TGTGCCAGCAGCGGGTCAGGGGGAGGTGGAAACACCATATATTTT. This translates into CASSGSGGGGNTIYF.

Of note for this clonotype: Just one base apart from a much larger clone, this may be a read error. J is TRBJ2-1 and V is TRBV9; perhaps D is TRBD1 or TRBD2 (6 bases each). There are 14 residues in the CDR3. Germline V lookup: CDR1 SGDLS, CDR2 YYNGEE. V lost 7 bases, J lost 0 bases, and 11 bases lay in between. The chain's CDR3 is CASGGPSSYNEQFF. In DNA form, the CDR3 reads TGTGCCAGCGGGGGGCCGAGCTCCTACAATGAGCAGTTCTTC. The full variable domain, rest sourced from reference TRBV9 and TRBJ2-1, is DSGVTQTPKHLITATGQRVTLRCSPRSGDLSVYWYQQSLDQGLQFLIQYYNGEERAKGNILERFSAQQFPDLHSELNLSSLELGDSALYFCASGGPSSYNEQFFGPGTRLTVL.

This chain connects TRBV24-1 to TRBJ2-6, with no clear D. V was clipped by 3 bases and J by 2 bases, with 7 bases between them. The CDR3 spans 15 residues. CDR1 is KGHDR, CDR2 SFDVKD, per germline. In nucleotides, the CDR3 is TGTGCCACCAGTGATCGGTTACCTGGGGCCAACGTCCTGACTTTC. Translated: CATSDRLPGANVLTF.